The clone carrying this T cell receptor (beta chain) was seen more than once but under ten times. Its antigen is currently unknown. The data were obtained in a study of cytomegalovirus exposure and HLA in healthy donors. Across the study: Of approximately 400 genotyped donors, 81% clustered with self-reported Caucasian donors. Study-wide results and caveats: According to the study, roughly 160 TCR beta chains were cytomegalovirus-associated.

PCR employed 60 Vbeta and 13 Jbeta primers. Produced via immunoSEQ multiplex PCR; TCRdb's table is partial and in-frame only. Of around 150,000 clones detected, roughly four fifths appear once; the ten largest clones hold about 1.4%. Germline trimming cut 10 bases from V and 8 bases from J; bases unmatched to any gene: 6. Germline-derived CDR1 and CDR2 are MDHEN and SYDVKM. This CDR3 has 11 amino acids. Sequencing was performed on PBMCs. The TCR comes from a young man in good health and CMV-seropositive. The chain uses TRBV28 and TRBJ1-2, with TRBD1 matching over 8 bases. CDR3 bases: TGTGCCACCTTGCGACAGGGGGGCTACACCTTC. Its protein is CATLRQGGYTF.